One sample yielded the 10 T cell receptor beta chains listed below, sequenced in a study of T cell changes during pregnancy in multiple sclerosis. Data came from immunoSEQ multiplex PCR; TCRdb stores just in-frame clones and leaves some out. The sample has roughly 100,000 clones; around 91% are singletons. The sequences come from peripheral blood, collected after pregnancy. Source of these receptors: a female donor with multiple sclerosis, enrolled in a pregnancy study.

V gene TRBV9 combines with J gene TRBJ2-1; 10 bases map to TRBD2. Germline V CDR1 and CDR2: SGDLS, YYNGEE. Unmatched junction bases numbered 4, after V lost 0 bases and J lost 7 bases. CDR3 length equals 15 residues. The CDR3 protein is CASSVVGTSENEQFF. CDR3 DNA: TGTGCCAGCAGCGTAGTGGGGACTAGCGAGAATGAGCAGTTCTTC.

This sequence joins TRBV6-5 and TRBJ2-7; D gene ambiguous. The CDR3 spans 12 residues. The germline V and J ends were trimmed by 2 bases and 2 bases, with 4 bases remaining between them. Looked up from germline, CDR1 is MNHEY and CDR2 is SVGAGI. The CDR3 region is CASSYGPYEQYF. CDR3 bases: TGTGCCAGCAGTTACGGGCCCTACGAGCAGTACTTC.

This rearrangement joins TRBV9 to TRBJ1-2; 8 nucleotides agree with TRBD1. After removal of 3 bases from V and 4 bases from J, the junction contained 5 bases not matched to a gene. The germline V gene has CDR1 SGDLS and CDR2 YYNGEE. This CDR3 region has 14 residues. CDR3 sequence (DNA): TGTGCCAGCAGCGCCCCAGGGGGCTTCTATGGCTACACCTTC. Translating it yields CASSAPGGFYGYTF.

V usage is TRBV7-9 and J usage is TRBJ1-2; possible D gene TRBD1, 6 bases. CDR3 length equals 12 residues. V was pared by 8 bases and J by 8 bases, with 15 bases between. The germline CDR1 and CDR2 sequences are SEHNR and FQNEAQ (reference sequence). CDR3 amino acids: CASGDTGNGYTF. In DNA, the CDR3 is TGTGCCAGCGGGGATACAGGGAACGGCTACACCTTC. Drawing the rest from reference TRBV7-9 and TRBJ1-2, the complete variable domain is DTGVSQNPRHKITKRGQNVTFRCDPISEHNRLYWYRQTLGQGPEFLTYFQNEAQLEKSRLLSDRFSAERPKGSFSTLEIQRTEQGDSAMYLCASGDTGNGYTFGSGTRLTVV.

This clone was observed a few times. The V and J genes are TRBV29-1 and TRBJ1-1; D unclear. Germline assignment: CDR1 SQVTM and CDR2 ANQGSEA. Trimming shortened V by 5 bases and J by 5 bases, and 15 bases separated the two germline ends. The CDR3 runs 13 residues. CDR3 nucleotide sequence: TGCAGCGTTACCGCCCCCTTGAGGACTGAAGCTTTCTTT. Its protein is CSVTAPLRTEAFF.

The chain carries TRBV7-2 and TRBJ2-2, with 10 bases matching TRBD2. V shed 4 bases, J shed 5 bases, and the junction held 4 bases outside the gene matches. This CDR3 has 15 amino acids. The germline CDR1 and CDR2 sequences are SGHTA and FQGNSA. This CDR3 is CASSSSGGATGELFF. CDR3 bases: TGTGCCAGCAGCTCCAGCGGGGGGGCTACCGGGGAGCTGTTTTTT.

V usage is TRBV19 and J usage is TRBJ1-5; D is uncertain. Trimming pared 6 bases from V and 11 bases from J, leaving 11 bases between. The CDR3 loop spans 11 amino acids. Germline V gene data show CDR1 as LNHDA and CDR2 as SQIVND (reference sequence). Here the CDR3 DNA reads TGTGCCAGTAGGGACTCCGCGGCCCAGCATTTT. It specifies CASRDSAAQHF.

The rearrangement joins TRBV7-9 to TRBJ1-1; D unresolved. The V gene's germline CDR1 is SEHNR and CDR2 FQNEAQ (reference sequence). V lost 5 bases and J lost 5, with 9 bases in between. This CDR3 spans 12 amino acids. The DNA of the CDR3 is TGTGCCAGCAGCCTGGAGAGGACTGAAGCTTTCTTT. Translating gives CASSLERTEAFF.

This CDR3 is CASSQESTGSYEQYF. CDR3 DNA: TGTGCCAGCAGCCAAGAATCCACAGGTTCCTACGAGCAGTACTTC. The V gene is TRBV5-4, the J gene TRBJ2-7; TRBD1 might be the D (5 bases). The CDR3 extends over 15 amino acids. V was pared by 4 bases and J by 1 base, with 15 bases between. CDR1 SGHNT and CDR2 YYREEE come from the germline V gene (reference sequence).

The gene calls are TRBV15 and TRBJ1-5; 7 bases align to TRBD1. The germline V gene encodes CDR1 LNHNV and CDR2 YYDKDF (reference sequence). CDR3 length equals 15 residues. With 0 bases clipped from V and 5 bases from J, the junction kept 4 bases outside the gene matches. The CDR3 coding sequence is TGTGCCACCAGCAGAGATCCAACAGGGGATCAGCCCCAGCATTTT. It yields the protein CATSRDPTGDQPQHF.